This T cell receptor (beta chain) was identified during a study of spatial heterogeneity in lung cancer. This clonotype occurred many times. Germline CDR1 and CDR2: LNHNV and YYDKDF (reference sequence). V gave up 0 bases and J gave up 6 bases, with 11 bases separating them. The CDR3 is made up of 14 amino acids. Time point of the sample: sample taken at primary tumor resection. Material for sequencing was whole RNA from tumor, nontumor lung or frozen PBMC, left unsorted. From the 5' RACE reads, TCRdb called clonotypes with MiXCR, one entry per CDR3 protein. The table has roughly 48,000 distinct CDR3 sequences, roughly 5.7% seen once; the top ten hold roughly 10%.

The sample here was PBMCs, taken at surgery. The chain employs TRBV15 and TRBJ1-2, with D maybe TRBD1 (5 bases). This sequence was found in a male donor with early-stage non-small cell lung cancer. Here the CDR3 DNA reads TGTGCCACCAGCAGAGATCGGCTGGGGGATGGCTACACCTTC. Amino acids: CATSRDRLGDGYTF.